The clone carrying this TCR beta chain has at least ten counts. This specimen comes from a study of CD8 T cells in ankylosing spondylitis. MiXCR was run by TCRdb on the 5' RACE reads, yielding one entry per CDR3 protein. This sample has roughly 240,000 distinct CDR3 sequences, with over 7% found just once. This CDR3 contains 14 residues. Germline-derived CDR1 and CDR2 are MNHEY and SVGAGI. V was clipped by 0 bases and J by 3 bases, with 5 bases between them. V and J are TRBV6-5 and TRBJ1-4, with D hard to call. This receptor was identified in a female donor with ankylosing spondylitis or in good health (not recorded which). Sequences were obtained from blood, either unsorted or a sorted T cell fraction (not recorded which). The CDR3 nucleotides read TGTGCCAGCAGTTACTCGCGGGCTAATGAAAAACTGTTTTTT. Residues: CASSYSRANEKLFF.